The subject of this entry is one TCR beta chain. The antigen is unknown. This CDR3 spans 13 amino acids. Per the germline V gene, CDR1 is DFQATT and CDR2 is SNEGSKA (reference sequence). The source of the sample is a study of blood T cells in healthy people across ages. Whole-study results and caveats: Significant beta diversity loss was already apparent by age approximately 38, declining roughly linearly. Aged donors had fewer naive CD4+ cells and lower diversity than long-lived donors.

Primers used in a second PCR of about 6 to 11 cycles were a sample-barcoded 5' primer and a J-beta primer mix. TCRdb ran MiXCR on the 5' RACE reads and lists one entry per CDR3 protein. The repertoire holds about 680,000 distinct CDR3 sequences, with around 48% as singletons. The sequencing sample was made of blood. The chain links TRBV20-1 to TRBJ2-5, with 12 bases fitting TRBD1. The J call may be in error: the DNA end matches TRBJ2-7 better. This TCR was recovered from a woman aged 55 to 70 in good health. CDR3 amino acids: CSVPGQGASEQYF. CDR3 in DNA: TGCAGTGTTCCGGGACAGGGGGCTTCCGAGCAGTACTTC.